These 14 T cell receptor beta chains share one sample of origin, sequenced in a study of blood T cell repertoires in COVID-19. This table comes from immunoSEQ multiplex PCR, and its TCRdb copy is limited to in-frame clones, with some not included. Counted here are some 300,000 clones, nearly 90% occurring once; the ten biggest clones make up over 9%. Sequencing was carried out using PBMCs or T cells enriched from blood (not recorded which). Receptors were obtained from a woman aged 25-40 years who had recovered from COVID-19.

This clone was seen once. This sequence joins TRBV6-5 and TRBJ1-1, with D possibly matching TRBD1 (6 bases). The CDR3 runs to 14 residues. Trimming took 11 bases from V and 0 from J, leaving 16 bases between them. CDR1 and CDR2 (germline): MNHEY, SVGAGI. CDR3 protein: CAGKGQPMNTEAFF. The CDR3 DNA reads as TGTGCCGGAAAGGGACAACCCATGAACACTGAAGCTTTCTTT.

V is TRBV6-6 and J is TRBJ2-2, with TRBD2 matching over 10 bases. The junction had 5 bases not matched to a gene; V was cut back by 7 bases and J by 0 bases. CDR1 and CDR2 from the germline V gene are MNHNY and SVGAGI (reference sequence). The CDR3 consists of 16 residues. The CDR3 sequence: CASNGLADANTGELFF. In DNA, the CDR3 is TGTGCCAGCAACGGACTAGCGGATGCGAACACCGGGGAGCTGTTTTTT.

J is TRBJ2-7 and V is TRBV3-1 (or the pseudogene TRBV3-2); TRBD2 might be the D (6 bases). The CDR3 has 14 residues. The germline V gene encodes CDR1 LGHDT and CDR2 YNNKEL (reference sequence). Trimming took 4 bases from V and 3 from J, leaving 13 bases between them. For the CDR3, the DNA is TGTGCCAGCAGCCGAGGGGCGGGAATCTACGAGCAGTACTTC. Translated, it gives CASSRGAGIYEQYF.

The chain combines TRBV10-3 with TRBJ1-4; TRBD1 agrees at 12 bases. The CDR3 is made up of 15 amino acids. Unmatched junction bases numbered 3, after V lost 2 bases and J lost 8 bases. The germline CDR1 and CDR2 sequences are ENHRY and SYGVKD. CDR3 sequence reads: CAISERDRGREKLFF. CDR3 DNA sequence: TGTGCCATCAGTGAGAGGGACAGGGGGCGCGAAAAACTGTTTTTT.

The chain is built from TRBV4-2 and TRBJ1-3; D remains unclear. CDR1 is LGHNA and CDR2 is YNFKEQ in the germline V gene. The CDR3 has 13 amino acids. V was clipped by 0 bases and J by 6 bases, with 6 bases between them. CDR3 region: CASSQDLANTIYF. The DNA for the CDR3 is TGTGCCAGCAGCCAAGATTTAGCAAACACCATATATTTT.

The gene calls are TRBV4-3 and TRBJ2-1, with 7 bases matching TRBD2. This CDR3 is 20 amino acids long. J was trimmed by 0 bases and V by 2 bases; bases with no gene match: 16. Germline CDR1 and CDR2: LGHNA and YSLEER. The CDR3 nucleotides are TGCGCCAGCAGCCAATGGTCTAGCGGCGGACTCAAGAGCTCCTACAATGAGCAGTTCTTC. Encoded protein: CASSQWSSGGLKSSYNEQFF.

The chain couples TRBV19 to TRBJ1-1; unclear D gene. The CDR3 has 15 amino acids. The ends were cut back, 4 bases at V and 0 bases at J, with 12 bases in the middle. Looked up from germline, CDR1 is LNHDA and CDR2 is SQIVND (reference sequence). CDR3 sequence (DNA): TGTGCCAGTAGTAAGGTCCGAACAGTGAACACTGAAGCTTTCTTT. Amino acid sequence: CASSKVRTVNTEAFF.

This clone came up once. This chain links TRBV6-2 or TRBV6-3 with TRBJ2-1; TRBD1 agrees at 7 bases. Germline loops: CDR1 MNHEY, CDR2 SVGEGT. Trimming took 0 bases from V and 4 from J; bases not matched to a gene: 12. The CDR3 runs 18 residues. For the CDR3, the DNA is TGTGCCAGCAGTTACTCCCCAAGTCTCGGGACAGTTTACAATGAGCAGTTCTTC. It is translated as CASSYSPSLGTVYNEQFF.

This chain connects TRBV9 to TRBJ2-1, with 8 bases aligning to TRBD2. The J segment lost 6 bases and the V segment lost 3 bases, leaving 5 bases of the junction unmatched. The CDR3 totals 14 residues. CDR1 and CDR2 (germline): SGDLS, YYNGEE. The CDR3 bases are TGTGCCAGCAGCGCGCAGCGGGAGCTCAATGAGCAGTTCTTC. Translating gives CASSAQRELNEQFF.

V usage is TRBV19 and J usage is TRBJ2-2; 9 bases align to TRBD1. This CDR3 contains 15 residues. J gave up 1 base and V 5 bases, and 2 bases lay outside the gene matches. Germline loops: CDR1 LNHDA, CDR2 SQIVND (reference sequence). For the CDR3, the DNA is TGTGCCAGTAGTGCGGACAGGGGGAACACCGGGGAGCTGTTTTTT. Translated, it gives CASSADRGNTGELFF.

The chain uses TRBV5-1 and TRBJ1-1; TRBD1 aligns across 7 bases. Per germline, CDR1 SGHRS and CDR2 YFSETQ. The CDR3 consists of 14 residues. J was trimmed by 7 bases and V by 4 bases; bases with no gene match: 10. In DNA form, the CDR3 reads TGCGCCAGCAGCATGTCGGGACAGTCAATTGAAGCTTTCTTT. It translates to CASSMSGQSIEAFF.

About this clone: This specimen includes other DNA sequences encoding the same CDR3. This chain uses TRBV7-2 with TRBJ2-7; TRBD2 is a possible D gene (6 bases). The CDR3 length is 13 residues. Germline-derived CDR1 and CDR2 are SGHTA and FQGNSA. The germline V and J ends were trimmed by 2 bases and 1 base, with 6 bases remaining between them. CDR3 loop: CASSLRGSYEQYF. The CDR3 DNA reads as TGTGCCAGCAGCTTACGGGGGTCCTACGAGCAGTACTTC.

This chain connects TRBV2 to TRBJ1-1; D is perhaps TRBD1 (6 bases). Per germline, CDR1 SNHLY and CDR2 FYNNEI. CDR3 length equals 15 residues. Deletions cut 6 bases from V and 6 bases from J, with 20 bases between. The CDR3: CASSVGTPDFAEAFF. The CDR3 DNA sequence: TGTGCCAGCAGCGTCGGGACACCAGATTTCGCTGAAGCTTTCTTT.

V usage is TRBV18 and J usage is TRBJ2-7, with 7 bases aligning to TRBD2. Germline lookup yields CDR1 KGHSH and CDR2 LQKENI. The ends lost 3 bases at V and 3 bases at J; junction bases unmatched: 8. The CDR3 has 15 amino acids. CDR3 in amino acids: CASSPGGTQSYEQYF. Written as DNA, the CDR3 is TGTGCCAGCTCACCCGGGGGGACTCAGAGCTACGAGCAGTACTTC.